Here is one T cell receptor beta chain with its context. Germline V lookup: CDR1 SGHTA, CDR2 FQGTGA. After removal of 4 bases from V and 2 bases from J, the junction contained 1 base not matched to a gene. The CDR3 has 15 amino acids. Profiled with immunoSEQ multiplex PCR; TCRdb holds only in-frame clones, not every one. The table includes around 170,000 clones, approximately 80% detected once. This sample was taken from a study of blood T cell repertoires in COVID-19. The overall study: The analysed material was cDNA or gDNA that came from T cells, B-cell-depleted T cells, or PBMCs.

The rearrangement uses TRBV7-3 and TRBJ2-3; 12 bases fit TRBD1. The TCR was taken from a human donor in a cohort sampled during active COVID-19. The sequencing sample was made of peripheral blood. Here the CDR3 DNA reads TGTGCCAGCAGCTGGGACAGGGGGCCCACAGATACGCAGTATTTT. The encoded protein is CASSWDRGPTDTQYF.